This T cell receptor (beta chain) stems from a study of cytomegalovirus exposure and HLA in healthy donors. Researchers ran the PCR with 60 Vbeta and 13 Jbeta primers. Repertoires were generated with immunoSEQ multiplex PCR, while TCRdb's copy carries only in-frame clones and drops some. The sample includes 95,000 to 150,000 clones, around 69% seen only once; the top ten take about 8.3%. CDR1 and CDR2 from the germline V gene are SGHAT and FQDESV (reference sequence). V lost 5 bases and J lost 6; bases outside the gene matches: 11. CDR3 length: 15 amino acids. Regarding the study as a whole: An analysis was carried out at a later point. It showed that HLA-associated TCR beta chains were more clonally expanded than equally common non-associated chains. A previous analysis found most TCR beta V segments productive roughly 87% or roughly 30% of the time. Solely CMV serostatus was available to characterize immune exposure.

Note on this clone: The antigen remains undetermined.

The TCR originated in a woman aged 40 to 55 in good health and CMV-seropositive. J is TRBJ1-2 and V is TRBV11-1, with 8 bases matching TRBD1. The sample consisted of PBMCs. The chain's CDR3 is CASSEGTGVLDGYTF. The CDR3 bases are TGTGCCAGCAGCGAAGGGACAGGAGTTTTAGATGGCTACACCTTC.